This TCR beta chain emerged from a study of cytomegalovirus exposure and HLA in healthy donors. Trimming removed 5 bases from V and 0 bases from J, with 7 bases in between. This CDR3 has 14 amino acids. Per germline, CDR1 LNHDA and CDR2 SQIVND (reference sequence). The study's findings and limits: Fewer N-insertions (relative to the approximately 670-donor mean) were reportedly seen in an Asian-associated ancestry cluster in a later analysis.

It was with 60 Vbeta and 13 Jbeta primers that the PCR ran. TCRdb's copy holds only in-frame clones and misses some; the assay was immunoSEQ multiplex PCR. The data contain about 160,000 clones, 80% to 90% of them singletons. Nominally healthy donors provided the samples, though records likely missed some immune exposures. In its sample, this clone was seen once. Its antigen is not known. The sample consisted of PBMCs. The source of this sequence is a male donor in good health and CMV-seronegative. The chain recombines TRBV19 with TRBJ2-2; D perhaps matches TRBD1 (6 bases). The chain's CDR3 is CASSRTANTGELFF. The CDR3 region has the DNA TGTGCCAGTAGTCGGACAGCGAACACCGGGGAGCTGTTTTTT.